A selection of T cell receptor beta chains follows, all from one sample in a study of blood T cell repertoires in COVID-19. Sequencing used immunoSEQ multiplex PCR; TCRdb keeps in-frame clones, though not all of them. The sample contains more than 85,000 clones, 85% to 95% of which appear only once. The sample was peripheral blood. These receptors came from a man aged 60 to 75 with acute or convalescent COVID-19. Each CDR3 is given with its conserved first and last residue. D genes are given only for firm matches. Clone size, where shown, is once, few, many, or a class for clones that have expanded.

J | D | size | V | CDR3 | DNA
TRBJ2-1 | TRBD2 | - | TRBV4-2 | CASSQDRLAGNNEQFF | TGTGCCAGCAGCCAAGATCGACTAGCGGGAAATAATGAGCAGTTCTTC
TRBJ2-3 | - | - | TRBV4-1 | CASSQAGSTDTQYF | TGCGCCAGCAGCCAAGCGGGAAGCACAGATACGCAGTATTTT
TRBJ2-7 | - | - | TRBV7-9 | CASSLTSGSYEQYF | TGTGCCAGCAGCTTGACGTCGGGCTCCTACGAGCAGTACTTC
TRBJ2-1 | TRBD1 | - | TRBV18 | CASSPTGVNEQFF | TGTGCCAGCTCACCGACAGGGGTCAATGAGCAGTTCTTC
TRBJ2-5 | - | - | TRBV4-2 | CASSPEGHLQETQYF | TGTGCCAGCAGCCCAGAGGGACACCTCCAAGAGACCCAGTACTTC
TRBJ2-2 | - | - | TRBV30 | CAGRQTRAGELFF | TGTGCCGGCCGACAGACTAGGGCCGGGGAGCTGTTTTTT
TRBJ2-7 | TRBD1 | - | TRBV4-3 | CASSQGLTGGSYEQYF | TGCGCCAGCAGCCAAGGTCTGACAGGGGGGTCCTACGAGCAGTACTTC
TRBJ1-1 | TRBD1 | - | TRBV6-6 | CASSPGQGLTEAFF | TGTGCCAGCAGTCCCGGACAGGGACTCACTGAAGCTTTCTTT
TRBJ1-5 | TRBD1 | - | TRBV30 | CAWSPLTGTQPQHF | TGTGCCTGGAGCCCCCTGACAGGGACTCAGCCCCAGCATTTT
TRBJ2-1 | - | - | TRBV7-2 | CASSLVVLETYNEQFF | TGTGCCAGCAGCTTGGTTGTCCTAGAAACCTACAATGAGCAGTTCTTC
TRBJ2-2 | TRBD2 | - | TRBV5-8 | CASTPGGGTGELFF | TGTGCCAGCACCCCGGGGGGAGGCACCGGGGAGCTGTTTTTT
TRBJ2-7 | TRBD2 | few | TRBV11-1 | CASSFSTAGVEQYF | TGTGCCAGCAGCTTTAGTACGGCGGGAGTCGAGCAGTACTTC
TRBJ2-2 | TRBD1 | once | TRBV7-9 | CASLTDRGPTGELFF | TGTGCCAGCCTCACGGACAGGGGGCCGACCGGGGAGCTGTTTTTT
TRBJ1-2 | - | - | TRBV28 | CASSQPSRQGSNYGYTF | TGTGCCAGCAGCCAACCTTCTCGCCAGGGCTCTAACTATGGCTACACCTTC
TRBJ1-4 | - | - | TRBV9 | CASSVEGQDEKLFF | TGTGCCAGCAGCGTAGAGGGGCAAGATGAAAAACTGTTTTTT
TRBJ2-1 | - | - | TRBV2 | CASSEVPGAYNEQFF | TGTGCCAGCAGTGAAGTGCCAGGGGCGTACAATGAGCAGTTCTTC
TRBJ2-1 | TRBD1 | - | TRBV19 | CASRRDRGTNEQFF | TGTGCCAGTAGGCGGGACAGGGGGACTAATGAGCAGTTCTTC
TRBJ2-7 | - | once | TRBV7-2 | CASSLGPEAVSYEQYF | TGTGCCAGCAGCTTAGGCCCGGAGGCGGTCTCCTACGAGCAGTACTTC
TRBJ1-6 | - | - | TRBV30 | CAWSLRGNSPLHF | TGTGCCTGGAGTCTAAGAGGAAATTCACCCCTCCACTTT
TRBJ2-2 | - | - | TRBV7-2 | CASRSGSAGDTGELFF | TGTGCCAGCAGGAGTGGGAGTGCAGGGGACACCGGGGAGCTGTTTTTT
TRBJ1-6 | - | - | TRBV2 | CASSEALTESSPLHF | TGTGCCAGCAGTGAAGCGTTGACAGAGAGTTCACCCCTCCACTTT
TRBJ2-7 | TRBD1 | - | TRBV6-6 | CASSQGTGGSYEQYF | TGTGCCAGCAGCCAGGGGACAGGGGGCTCTTACGAGCAGTACTTC
TRBJ2-5 | - | few | TRBV19 | CASSIQVQETQYF | TGTGCCAGTAGTATACAGGTGCAAGAGACCCAGTACTTC
TRBJ2-2 | - | - | TRBV9 | CASSPMGRGGTGELFF | TGTGCCAGCAGCCCAATGGGCAGGGGTGGGACCGGGGAGCTGTTTTTT
TRBJ1-1 | - | once | TRBV6-6 | CASSGGPNTEAFF | TGTGCCAGCAGTGGGGGCCCGAACACTGAAGCTTTCTTT
TRBJ1-5 | TRBD1 | - | TRBV9 | CASSERTGQDQPQHF | TGTGCCAGCAGCGAAAGGACAGGACAGGATCAGCCCCAGCATTTT
TRBJ2-1 | TRBD2 | - | TRBV5-4 | CASSSGLAGFNEQFF | TGTGCCAGCAGCTCGGGACTAGCGGGTTTCAATGAGCAGTTCTTC
TRBJ2-2 | TRBD2 | - | TRBV5-1 | CASSLLAGGGELFF | TGCGCCAGCAGCTTATTAGCGGGAGGCGGGGAGCTGTTTTTT